The rows below give T cell receptor beta chains drawn from one sample of a study of T cells in Graves' hyperthyroidism and ophthalmopathy. One entry per CDR3 protein results from TCRdb running MiXCR on the multiplex PCR reads. This sample has roughly 750,000 distinct CDR3 sequences; about a sixth occur once, and the top ten carry approximately 8%. Sequencing was done on a sample of blood. The receptors were gathered from a man younger than 30 with Graves' hyperthyroidism. Each CDR3 is given with its conserved first and last residue. D genes are given only for firm matches. Expanded clones get a size class; other rows say once, few or many, or leave the size out.

TRBJ2-1 . TRBV20-1 TRBD2 TGCAGTGCTGGAGGACTAGCGGGATTATCAGGCTCCTACAATGAGCAGTTCTTC CSAGGLAGLSGSYNEQFF
TRBJ2-7 many TRBV10-3 TRBD1 TGTGCCATCAGCTCCGGACAGGGGACGTTCTACGAGCAGTACTTC CAISSGQGTFYEQYF
TRBJ1-2 many TRBV27 . TGTGCCAGCAGTTTGGAGGGTTTTGATGGCTACACCTTC CASSLEGFDGYTF
TRBJ2-1 few TRBV29-1 . TGCAGCGTTGCGTTTGGGGCCTACAATGAGCAGTTCTTC CSVAFGAYNEQFF
TRBJ2-6 . TRBV19 . TGTGCCAGTAGTATAAACTCTGGGGCCAACGTCCTGACTTTC CASSINSGANVLTF
TRBJ2-5 many TRBV20-1 TRBD1 TGCAGTGCTAGTCCGGGACAGGGGAGGGAGACCCAGTACTTC CSASPGQGRETQYF
TRBJ2-7 many TRBV20-1 TRBD1 TGCAGTGCTAGGGCAGGGGGCGCCTACGAGCAGTACTTC CSARAGGAYEQYF
TRBJ2-3 many TRBV7-7 . TGTGCTAGCAGCGTCACCCCAGTGGCAGATACGCAGTATTTT CASSVTPVADTQYF
TRBJ2-3 many TRBV2 . TGTGCCAGCAACTGGGACCTTGCTCAAAATACGCAGTATTTT CASNWDLAQNTQYF
TRBJ1-5 . TRBV7-8 . TGTGCCAGCAGCTTAAGGGCCGACAATCAGCCCCAGCATTTT CASSLRADNQPQHF
TRBJ1-2 . TRBV6-1 . TGTGCCAGCAGTTTGCCGGGTTCCCGAAACTATGGCTACACCTTC CASSLPGSRNYGYTF
TRBJ1-1 many TRBV4-1 . TGCGCCAGCAGCCACCCCGGCCAGAACACTGAAGCTTTCTTT CASSHPGQNTEAFF
TRBJ1-1 many TRBV30 TRBD1 TGTGCCTGGAGGCTTCCGGGACAGGGTAGGGCTTTCTTT CAWRLPGQGRAFF
TRBJ1-1 few TRBV18 . TGTGCCAGCGCGTCCAGATACAGGGTTACTGAAGCTTTCTTT CASASRYRVTEAFF
TRBJ2-7 . TRBV28 TRBD2 TGTGCCAGTCAGACTAGCGTAAGCCTCTACGAGCAGTACTTC CASQTSVSLYEQYF
TRBJ2-3 few TRBV9 . TGTGCCAGCAGCCTCGCTATGGCAGATACGCAGTATTTT CASSLAMADTQYF
TRBJ2-1 . TRBV7-2 TRBD2 TGTGCCAGCAGTATCTTAGCGGGAGGGATCTACAATGAGCAGTTCTTC CASSILAGGIYNEQFF
TRBJ2-2 few TRBV28 . TGTGCCAGCAGGGATGGCGGGGAGCTGTTTTTT CASRDGGELFF
TRBJ2-1 many TRBV2 . TGTGCCAGCAGTGACAGTTTATACGGCTCCTACAATGAGCAGTTCTTC CASSDSLYGSYNEQFF
TRBJ2-5 many TRBV27 . TGTGCCAGCAGTGCCCAGGTTAGGGAGACCCAGTACTTC CASSAQVRETQYF
TRBJ1-1 . TRBV25-1 . TGTGCCAGCAGTGAATATTACAGGAAAAACACTGAAGCTTTCTTT CASSEYYRKNTEAFF
TRBJ2-5 . TRBV4-1 TRBD2 TGCGCCAGCAGCCGGCTAGCGGGTTTCCAAGAGACCCAGTACTTC CASSRLAGFQETQYF
TRBJ1-1 . TRBV11-3 . TGTGCCAGCAGCTTAAGATACGTTAACACTGAAGCTTTCTTT CASSLRYVNTEAFF
TRBJ2-2 few TRBV10-3 TRBD2 TGTGCCATCAGCCAGGGACTAGCGGGAGGGCCTAGCACCGGGGAGCTGTTTTTT CAISQGLAGGPSTGELFF
TRBJ2-7 . TRBV20-1 TRBD1 TGCAGTGCTTCGGACAGGGCACGCTACGAGCAGTACTTC CSASDRARYEQYF
TRBJ2-2 few TRBV28 . TGTGCCAGCAGTTCTCTATGGGGCCCCGGGGAGCTGTTTTTT CASSSLWGPGELFF
TRBJ1-1 few TRBV6-2/TRBV6-3 . TGTGCCAGCAGTTTTAAAGCTTTCTTT CASSFKAFF
TRBJ2-2 . TRBV4-1 . TGCGCCAGCAGTCTCAGGGATAGCGCGAACACCGGGGAGCTGTTTTTT CASSLRDSANTGELFF
TRBJ1-5 . TRBV28 . TGTGCCAGCAGTTCCCGACGGACAGCATGGCAGCCCCAGCATTTT CASSSRRTAWQPQHF
TRBJ2-2 many TRBV6-5 . TGTGCCAGCAGTTACTCGACGTCCGGGGAGCTGTTTTTT CASSYSTSGELFF
TRBJ1-5 . TRBV13 TRBD1 TGTGCCAGCAGCTTAGGGGCAGGGGGTAGTCAGCCCCAGCATTTT CASSLGAGGSQPQHF
TRBJ2-5 many TRBV30 TRBD2 TGTGCCTGGAGCCCAAGACTAGCAGGAGAGACCCAGTACTTC CAWSPRLAGETQYF
TRBJ1-1 many TRBV6-1 . TGTGCCAGCAGTTTGGGGGTTGGGAACACTGAAGCTTTCTTT CASSLGVGNTEAFF
TRBJ2-2 few TRBV11-2 . TGTGCCAGCAGCTTATTTAGAGTTGTCGCCGACACCGGGGAGCTGTTTTTT CASSLFRVVADTGELFF
TRBJ2-1 few TRBV28 . TGTACCAGCAGTGGGACCCAGGCCAGCTCCTACAATGAGCAGTTCTTC CTSSGTQASSYNEQFF
TRBJ2-4 few TRBV25-1 . TGTGCCAGCAGTCCCTGGGACACGATAGCCAAAAACATTCAGTACTTC CASSPWDTIAKNIQYF
TRBJ1-5 . TRBV2 . TGTGCCAGCAGCCAGGGAGGGGACAATCAGCCCCAGCATTTT CASSQGGDNQPQHF
TRBJ2-3 many TRBV28 . TGTGCCAGCAGGCTCACAGGGATGGAGGTGTATTATACAGATACGCAGTATTTT CASRLTGMEVYYTDTQYF
TRBJ2-2 few TRBV19 TRBD2 TGTGCCAGTAGTACACAGACAGCGGGAACGAACACCGGGGAGCTGTTTTTT CASSTQTAGTNTGELFF
TRBJ2-4 . TRBV4-1 . TGCGCCAGCAGCCAAGCCCCCCGAGGGATTGGGAACATTCAGTACTTC CASSQAPRGIGNIQYF
TRBJ2-1 few TRBV5-5 TRBD2 TGTGCCAGCAGCCCTTGGCGGGAGGGTTCCAATGAGCAGTTCTTC CASSPWREGSNEQFF
TRBJ1-5 many TRBV2 TRBD1 TGTGCCAGCTCGGTCGAACAGGGGGGCTACCAGCCCCAGCATTTT CASSVEQGGYQPQHF